These 3 T cell receptor beta chains originate from one sample sequenced in a study of Ad26.COV2.S vaccination and SARS-CoV-2 variants. Profiled with immunoSEQ multiplex PCR; TCRdb holds only in-frame clones, not every one. This table has about 430,000 clones, 80% to 95% appearing once. This sample's treatment: approximately 18 received Ad26.COV2.S at low or high dose, single or two shots; about 5 received placebo; per-sample allocation not given. Sampling happened 63 days after the first vaccine or placebo injection. Material: peripheral blood, obtained in a trial of Ad26.COV2.S vaccine versus placebo. These receptors all stem from a person between 18 and 60 years old who received the Ad26.COV2.S COVID-19 vaccine or a placebo.

The V gene is TRBV3-1 (or the pseudogene TRBV3-2), the J gene TRBJ2-7; 8 nucleotides align to TRBD2. The V segment lost 0 bases and the J segment 3 bases; nucleotides outside the gene matches: 4. Germline CDR1 LGHDT, CDR2 YNNKEL (reference sequence). This CDR3 comprises 15 residues. Here the CDR3 reads CASSQDSLAGYEQYF. The CDR3 region has the DNA TGTGCCAGCAGCCAAGATAGCCTAGCGGGCTACGAGCAGTACTTC.

The CDR3 protein is CASSLGGGTETQYF. In nucleotides, the CDR3 is TGTGCCAGCAGCTTGGGTGGGGGGACAGAGACCCAGTACTTC. This sequence joins TRBV5-4 and TRBJ2-5, with D maybe TRBD2 (6 bases). The CDR3 loop spans 14 amino acids. Per germline, CDR1 SGHNT and CDR2 YYREEE (reference sequence). V gave up 0 bases and J gave up 4 bases, with 10 bases separating them.

This rearrangement joins TRBV15 to TRBJ1-2; a weak D match, TRBD1 (6 bases). The germline V and J ends were trimmed by 4 bases and 7 bases, with 13 bases remaining between them. The CDR3 covers 13 residues. CDR1 is LNHNV and CDR2 is YYDKDF in the germline V gene (reference sequence). As DNA, the CDR3 is TGTGCCACCAGCACCCCAGGGGCGGGTGGCTACACCTTC. Protein product: CATSTPGAGGYTF.